This T cell receptor beta chain was obtained from a study of human T cells and chemical hapten exposure (dated by TCRdb to the early 2020s). Regarding the research as a whole: For sensitization, 2% DPC in acetone was applied to a roughly 2 cm by roughly 2 cm area of upper inner arm skin. Throughout the roughly 26-week study period, patients were also given weekly therapeutic DPC doses on the scalp. Patch testing on the upper back used Finn chambers containing 0.01% DPC, with scoring done after 6 days according to International Contact Dermatitis Research Group standards. Most of the patients in the cohort were female, and the cohort covered alopecia areata with under or over 50% scalp involvement, alopecia totalis and alopecia universalis. Libraries were pooled for sequencing, and per-sample TCR yields varied mainly because of small differences in library volumes within the pool. In alopecia patients, the study followed how the peripheral blood TCR repertoire changed in vivo over primary and secondary sensitization to diphenylcyclopropenone (DPC), a hapten. Blood was sampled from patients pre-sensitization (week 0) and at 2, 6 and about 24 weeks after DPC sensitization. About 29 alopecia patients gave blood for TCR sequencing at one to four time points (pre-sensitization, 2, 6 and 24 weeks). General conclusions and limits of the study: After repeated subsampling, changes were observed in the strength of the expansion versus patch-test correlation and in the threshold at which the correlation became significant. No change with DPC sensitization was found in the number of TCRs above 1 in 1000 frequency, and no evidence of global repertoire structure alterations was found. All patients had alopecia, a presumed autoimmune disease, so their immune response might differ from that of healthy individuals. A positive correlation was found between the number of PT1 expanded TCRs and patch test score, with significance reached at thresholds 8, 16 and 32 but not 4. Compared with pre-sensitization or healthy control sets, expanded TCRs formed significantly more large CDR3 similarity clusters, which is consistent with antigen-driven responses.

Comment on this clonotype: It has no known antigen specificity. Base qualities are not at hand, and no much larger clone is one base apart.

Explained via the paper, the time point label denotes: pre-sensitization, week 0. This specimen's treatment or condition label, per the study, means: therapeutic diphenylcyclopropenone sensitization with weekly scalp DPC. Blood at each patch-test visit was drawn before the patch test was applied. Patients were considered eligible if aged 18 to 70, diagnosed with alopecia and deemed suitable for DPC therapy, and patients were excluded if pregnant. Total RNA was isolated from unfractionated whole blood collected in Tempus Blood RNA tubes. A distance of 7 bases separates the germline ends of V and J, which lose 0 bases and 10 bases respectively. The germline V gene gives CDR1 as MNHNS and CDR2 as SASEGT. Reading from cysteine to phenylalanine, the CDR3 counts 12 amino acids. The read is trimmed to its CDR3 DNA, 36 bases read in frame from base 1. The library relied on RACE. The data were produced on a NextSeq 500. During library preparation, unique molecular identifiers were attached to individual cDNA molecules so that TCRs could be counted in a quantitative, reproducible way. Both TCR alpha and TCR beta chains were sequenced from each blood RNA sample. As for how the authors treated the data: A median of approximately 100,000 TCRs per sample was observed, with a range of 23,224 to 690,600. V, J and CDR3 annotation of the TCR reads was carried out using the Decombinator software suite. To make PS versus PT1 abundance plots, every sample was subsampled to the same number of TCRs (28,000). Expanded TCRs were defined as absent before sensitization and observed at least eight times at the 2-week time point. TCRdb trimmed public reads at Q25 via fastp, called clones via MiXCR and kept in-frame beta chains. Each entry is one CDR3 protein sequence, shown with its most common DNA and genes. These V and J calls are TCRdb output, not the study's own analysis. In this sample the table shows 300,000 to 450,000 distinct CDR3 sequences, 4.5% to 5.5% of which occur a single time. The biggest ten clones account for around 8% of the sample.

This specimen consisted of whole blood, obtained in connection with sensitization to the hapten diphenylcyclopropenone (DPC). This clonotype was sampled from a woman aged 18 to 35 with alopecia areata. Some clones in this sample may be carry-over from other donors' samples. The chain uses TRBV6-1 and TRBJ2-4; a weak D assignment points to TRBD2 (6 bases agree). The CDR3 in this case is CASSEAAGIQYF. The nucleotides read TGTGCCAGCAGTGAAGCGGCGGGGATTCAGTACTTC.